One and the same sample provided the 25 T cell receptor beta chains below, sequenced in a study of blood T cell repertoires in COVID-19. TCRdb's copy holds only in-frame clones and misses some; the assay was immunoSEQ multiplex PCR. The table records about 180,000 clones, approximately 86% of them present only once. Sequencing was carried out using peripheral blood. These receptors came from a man aged 45-60 years with active or convalescent COVID-19.

This clone appeared once. The rearrangement joins TRBV13 to TRBJ1-1; D is ambiguous. Germline CDR1 PRHDT, CDR2 FYEKMQ (reference sequence). CDR3 size: 11 residues. V was clipped by 5 bases and J by 1 base, with 2 bases between them. The CDR3 loop is CASSQNTEAFF. CDR3 in DNA: TGTGCCAGCAGCCAGAACACTGAAGCTTTCTTT.

The chain couples TRBV9 to TRBJ1-1, with D possibly being TRBD1 (6 bases). Germline assignment: CDR1 SGDLS and CDR2 YYNGEE. The germline V and J ends were trimmed by 4 bases and 0 bases, with 10 bases remaining between them. The CDR3 has 14 residues. CDR3 in amino acids: CASSQGHLNTEAFF. The CDR3 DNA reads as TGTGCCAGCAGCCAGGGACACCTGAACACTGAAGCTTTCTTT.

The J gene is TRBJ2-3, the V gene TRBV30, with a tentative D call TRBD1 (5 bases). Trimming left V 0 bases short and J 4 bases short, with 11 bases between. Germline assignment: CDR1 GTSNPN and CDR2 SVGIG (reference sequence). This CDR3 contains 14 residues. Here the CDR3 reads CAWSVGQGPDTQYF. The DNA for the CDR3 is TGTGCCTGGAGTGTCGGGCAGGGTCCAGATACGCAGTATTTT.

V is TRBV6-2 or TRBV6-3 and J is TRBJ1-1, with 10 bases lining up with TRBD1. The trim removed 2 bases at V and 12 bases at J, leaving 6 bases unmatched. Germline V lookup: CDR1 MNHEY, CDR2 SVGEGT. This CDR3 contains 13 residues. This chain's CDR3 is CASSYTTGGLTFF. The DNA of the CDR3 is TGTGCCAGCAGTTACACGACAGGGGGCCTGACTTTCTTT.

The J gene is TRBJ2-5, the V gene TRBV24-1; 13 bases map to TRBD2. Germline V lookup: CDR1 KGHDR, CDR2 SFDVKD. With 4 bases clipped from V and 7 bases from J, the junction kept 8 bases outside the gene matches. CDR3 length: 16 amino acids. The CDR3 bases are TGTGCCACCAGTGACCCCACTAGCGGGGGGGCAGCGACCCAGTACTTC. Translating it yields CATSDPTSGGAATQYF.

Comment on this clone: Other DNA sequences in this specimen translate into the identical CDR3. This chain uses TRBV19 with TRBJ1-2, with 11 bases fitting TRBD1. Unmatched junction bases numbered 5, after V lost 3 bases and J lost 8 bases. This CDR3 spans 14 amino acids. CDR1 LNHDA and CDR2 SQIVND come from the germline V gene (reference sequence). The CDR3 protein is CASSIGQGALGYTF. The CDR3 coding sequence is TGTGCCAGTAGTATCGGACAGGGGGCCCTGGGCTACACCTTC.

V and J are TRBV15 and TRBJ1-6; D ambiguous. The germline V gene encodes CDR1 LNHNV and CDR2 YYDKDF (reference sequence). V dropped 6 bases and J dropped 7 bases, with 10 bases sitting between them. CDR3 length: 13 residues. CDR3 nucleotide sequence: TGTGCCACCAGTCGGGATCAGAATTCACCCCTCCACTTT. Translating gives CATSRDQNSPLHF.

V and J are TRBV27 and TRBJ1-2; no firm D call. The CDR3 sequence is 13 residues long. CDR1 is MNHEY and CDR2 is SMNVEV in the germline V gene (reference sequence). Trimming cost V 3 bases and J 5 bases, with 10 bases left between them. The CDR3 sequence is CASSFTGFYGYTF. The CDR3 region has the DNA TGTGCCAGCAGTTTTACGGGGTTTTATGGCTACACCTTC.

The CDR3 spells CATSDQDRGETQYF. The DNA for the CDR3 is TGTGCCACCAGTGACCAGGACAGGGGAGAGACCCAGTACTTC. The J gene is TRBJ2-5, the V gene TRBV24-1; 9 positions agree with TRBD1. Germline trimming cut 4 bases from V and 4 bases from J; bases unmatched to any gene: 3. This CDR3 spans 14 amino acids. The germline V gene has CDR1 KGHDR and CDR2 SFDVKD.

This chain uses TRBV19 with TRBJ2-5, with 10 bases matching TRBD1. The CDR3 contains 16 residues. With V trimmed by 4 bases and J by 5 bases, 10 bases remained unmatched. Germline V lookup: CDR1 LNHDA, CDR2 SQIVND (reference sequence). CDR3 nucleotide sequence: TGTGCCAGTAGTAGACAGGGGGCGAGGTTGGATGAGACCCAGTACTTC. This gives the protein CASSRQGARLDETQYF.

This chain links TRBV10-3 with TRBJ1-2, with TRBD1 identical over 9 bases. Germline CDR1 is ENHRY and CDR2 is SYGVKD. V lost 11 bases and J lost 8; bases outside the gene matches: 18. The CDR3 covers 15 residues. The CDR3 DNA follows: TGTGCCGCCAACCAACCGGGACAGGGAGGACACGGCTACACCTTC. Translating gives CAANQPGQGGHGYTF.

The chain employs TRBV6-5 and TRBJ2-3; TRBD2 might be the D (6 bases). The germline V and J ends were trimmed by 6 bases and 5 bases, with 9 bases remaining between them. CDR1 is MNHEY and CDR2 is SVGAGI in the germline V gene. This CDR3 region has 12 residues. CDR3 in amino acids: CASSHGGDTQYF. The CDR3 coding sequence is TGTGCCAGCAGCCACGGGGGAGATACGCAGTATTTT.

The gene calls are TRBV6-6 and TRBJ2-1, with TRBD1 identical over 10 bases. This CDR3 contains 14 residues. Trimming at V came to 6 bases and at J to 10 bases, leaving 9 bases not matched to a gene. Germline CDR1 and CDR2: MNHNY and SVGAGI (reference sequence). CDR3 in amino acids: CASSSGTGVYEQFF. CDR3 bases: TGTGCCAGCAGCTCCGGGACAGGGGTGTACGAGCAGTTCTTC.

This chain connects TRBV6-5 to TRBJ2-7, with 8 bases aligning to TRBD1. The CDR3 sequence is 14 residues long. CDR1 and CDR2 from the germline V gene are MNHEY and SVGAGI. V lost 6 bases and J lost 4; bases outside the gene matches: 8. The CDR3: CASRPGTGRYEQYF. The CDR3 DNA is TGTGCCAGCAGGCCCGGGACAGGAAGATACGAGCAGTACTTC.

This chain uses TRBV7-2 with TRBJ1-2; D not resolved. Germline V lookup: CDR1 SGHTA, CDR2 FQGNSA. V lost 1 base and J lost 5, with 17 bases in between. The CDR3 runs to 16 residues. CDR3 amino acids: CASSLVYGGRGYGYTF. The CDR3, as DNA: TGTGCCAGCAGCTTAGTCTATGGAGGGCGGGGATATGGCTACACCTTC.

This chain connects TRBV9 to TRBJ2-1; 9 nucleotides match TRBD2. J was trimmed by 9 bases and V by 2 bases; bases with no gene match: 6. Germline CDR1 reads SGDLS; CDR2 reads YYNGEE. This CDR3 has 14 residues. CDR3 amino acids: CASSVSGSSGEQFF. CDR3 nucleotides: TGTGCCAGCAGCGTTAGCGGGAGTTCCGGTGAGCAGTTCTTC.

This clone turned up a few times. This chain uses TRBV11-2 with TRBJ1-1; D is possibly TRBD1 (6 bases). This CDR3 spans 14 amino acids. CDR1 is SGHAT, CDR2 FQNNGV, per germline. V dropped 5 bases and J dropped 1 base, with 11 bases sitting between them. The CDR3 loop reads CASSPTGPNTEAFF. CDR3 in DNA: TGTGCCAGCAGCCCGACAGGTCCGAACACTGAAGCTTTCTTT.

In regard to this clone: Other DNA sequences in the sample encode the same CDR3. V is TRBV4-3 and J is TRBJ1-1; unclear D gene. The ends were cut back, 0 bases at V and 0 bases at J, with 5 bases in the middle. The CDR3 is made up of 14 amino acids. Germline assignment: CDR1 LGHNA and CDR2 YSLEER. CDR3: CASSQDRVNTEAFF. For the CDR3, the DNA is TGCGCCAGCAGCCAAGATCGGGTGAACACTGAAGCTTTCTTT.

V gene TRBV19 combines with J gene TRBJ1-1; tentative D call: TRBD1 (6 bases). The CDR3 has 12 residues. CDR1 is LNHDA, CDR2 SQIVND, per germline (reference sequence). V shed 7 bases and J shed 8 bases, with 14 bases lying between them. The CDR3 loop is CASTPGQGEAFF. The CDR3 DNA is TGTGCCAGTACCCCGGGGCAGGGGGAAGCTTTCTTT.

This sequence joins TRBV11-1 and TRBJ2-2; D gene unclear. The germline V and J ends were trimmed by 6 bases and 5 bases, with 7 bases remaining between them. The CDR3 has 12 amino acids. CDR1 and CDR2 (germline): SGHAT, FQDESV (reference sequence). CDR3 coding DNA: TGTGCCAGCAGTCGTGTTACCGGGGAGCTGTTTTTT. Its protein is CASSRVTGELFF.

This clone showed up just once. The chain is built from TRBV5-4 and TRBJ2-1; possible D gene TRBD1, 5 bases. Trimming cost V 3 bases and J 1 base, with 11 bases left between them. There are 15 residues in the CDR3. Germline V lookup: CDR1 SGHNT, CDR2 YYREEE (reference sequence). The CDR3 DNA reads as TGTGCCAGCAGCTCTCGACAGTTTTCCTACAATGAGCAGTTCTTC. Translated, it gives CASSSRQFSYNEQFF.

The CDR3 loop reads CASSFHRGNYGYTF. CDR3 DNA: TGTGCCAGCAGTTTTCACAGGGGTAACTATGGCTACACCTTC. The V call is TRBV27, the J call TRBJ1-2; 7 positions match TRBD1. CDR3 size: 14 residues. CDR1 is MNHEY and CDR2 is SMNVEV in the germline V gene (reference sequence). V shed 3 bases and J 1 base; nucleotides not matched to a gene: 2.

The chain carries TRBV15 and TRBJ2-7, with 9 bases identical to TRBD1. The germline CDR1 and CDR2 sequences are LNHNV and YYDKDF (reference sequence). The junction had 9 bases not matched to a gene; V was cut back by 0 bases and J by 3 bases. The CDR3 totals 17 residues. The CDR3, as DNA: TGTGCCACCAGCAGAGATTACCCGACAGGGGGAATCTACGAGCAGTACTTC. It specifies CATSRDYPTGGIYEQYF.

The chain has TRBV19 and TRBJ2-5; 7 bases fit TRBD1. This CDR3 spans 16 amino acids. J lost 1 base, V lost 5 bases, and 10 bases had no gene match. The germline V gene has CDR1 LNHDA and CDR2 SQIVND (reference sequence). DNA for the CDR3: TGTGCCAGTAGTGCGCGGACAGGTCCGGCCCAAGAGACCCAGTACTTC. It encodes CASSARTGPAQETQYF.

This chain joins TRBV10-3 and TRBJ1-5; 9 bases are shared with TRBD1. The CDR3 loop spans 18 amino acids. Looked up from germline, CDR1 is ENHRY and CDR2 is SYGVKD. V trimming: 3 bases; J trimming: 0 bases; junction bases outside the gene matches: 9. Written as DNA, the CDR3 is TGTGCCATCAGTGATAGGACAGGGGCCACTTATAGCAATCAGCCCCAGCATTTT. Its protein is CAISDRTGATYSNQPQHF.